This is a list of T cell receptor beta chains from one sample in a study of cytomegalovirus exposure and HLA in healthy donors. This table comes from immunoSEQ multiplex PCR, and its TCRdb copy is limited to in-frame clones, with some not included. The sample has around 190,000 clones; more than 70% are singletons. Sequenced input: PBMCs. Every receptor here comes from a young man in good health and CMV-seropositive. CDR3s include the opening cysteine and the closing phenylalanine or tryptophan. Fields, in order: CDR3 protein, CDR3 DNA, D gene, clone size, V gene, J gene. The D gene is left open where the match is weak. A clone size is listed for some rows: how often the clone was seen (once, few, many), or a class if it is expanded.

CASSSGTGGYSNQPQHF	TGTGCCAGTAGTTCCGGGACAGGAGGGTATAGCAATCAGCCCCAGCATTTT	TRBD1	.	TRBV19	TRBJ1-5
CASSLMGSNEQFF	TGTGCCAGCAGCTTAATGGGGAGCAATGAGCAGTTCTTC	.	.	TRBV7-8	TRBJ2-1
CASGQAAYEQYF	TGTGCCAGCGGACAGGCAGCCTACGAGCAGTACTTC	TRBD1	.	TRBV6-5	TRBJ2-7
CASTRRDTSGNTIYF	TGCGCCAGCACCCGTCGAGATACCTCTGGAAACACCATATATTTT	.	.	TRBV4-1	TRBJ1-3
CAISDPGLAGGAGIQYF	TGTGCCATCAGTGATCCGGGACTAGCGGGGGGGGCGGGCATTCAGTACTTC	TRBD2	once	TRBV10-3	TRBJ2-4
CASRRGGTSTDTQYF	TGTGCCAGCAGACGCGGGGGAACTAGCACAGATACGCAGTATTTT	TRBD2	.	TRBV27	TRBJ2-3
CATSSGGRGQTGNQPQHF	TGTGCCACCAGCAGCGGGGGACGCGGGCAGACTGGCAATCAGCCCCAGCATTTT	.	.	TRBV15	TRBJ1-5
CASSSTGTSGVETQYF	TGTGCCAGCAGCTCAACCGGGACTAGCGGGGTTGAGACCCAGTACTTC	TRBD2	few	TRBV7-3	TRBJ2-5
CASSLLLAGGYGANVLTF	TGTGCCAGCAGCCTACTACTAGCGGGGGGGTACGGGGCCAACGTCCTGACTTTC	TRBD2	few	TRBV4-2	TRBJ2-6
CASSVVSGGEKLFF	TGTGCCAGCAGTGTTGTCTCGGGGGGGGAAAAACTGTTTTTT	.	.	TRBV6-1	TRBJ1-4
CASSWQRGQETQYF	TGTGCCAGCAGCTGGCAGCGGGGGCAAGAGACCCAGTACTTC	TRBD2	once	TRBV7-2	TRBJ2-5
CASSLAGNTEAFF	TGTGCCAGCAGTTTGGCAGGGAACACTGAAGCTTTCTTT	.	.	TRBV27	TRBJ1-1
CATLAGKGGANVLTF	TGTGCCACTTTAGCGGGAAAGGGTGGGGCCAACGTCCTGACTTTC	TRBD2	.	TRBV25-1	TRBJ2-6
CASSPRRDKGPGELFF	TGTGCCAGCTCACCTCGCAGGGACAAGGGGCCCGGGGAGCTGTTTTTT	.	.	TRBV18	TRBJ2-2
CASSPRQGETQYF	TGTGCCAGCAGCCCTCGACAGGGAGAGACCCAGTACTTC	TRBD1	.	TRBV4-2	TRBJ2-5
CASTAGNYGYTF	TGCGCCAGCACGGCGGGGAACTATGGCTACACCTTC	.	.	TRBV10-2	TRBJ1-2
CASSLADRGVAGVYEQYF	TGTGCCAGCAGCTTGGCGGACAGGGGGGTAGCGGGAGTCTACGAGCAGTACTTC	.	.	TRBV5-5	TRBJ2-7
CASFPPTGFGYTF	TGTGCCAGCTTCCCCCCGACAGGGTTTGGCTACACCTTC	TRBD1	.	TRBV27	TRBJ1-2
CSSTQSNEQFF	TGTTCCAGCACCCAATCCAATGAGCAGTTCTTC	.	.	TRBV7-9	TRBJ2-1
CASGLAMNTEAFF	TGTGCTAGTGGTTTAGCGATGAACACTGAAGCTTTCTTT	.	few	TRBV12-5	TRBJ1-1
CASSQKATGGSHQPQHF	TGCGCCAGCAGCCAAAAGGCTACAGGGGGTTCTCATCAGCCCCAGCATTTT	TRBD1	.	TRBV5-6	TRBJ1-5
CASSLETGAGHEKLFF	TGTGCCAGCAGCTTGGAAACAGGGGCAGGCCATGAAAAACTGTTTTTT	TRBD1	.	TRBV5-4	TRBJ1-4
CASRRKYEQYF	TGTGCCAGCAGGAGGAAATACGAGCAGTACTTC	.	.	TRBV27	TRBJ2-7
CASSYSTGTSEKLFF	TGTGCCAGCAGTTACTCGACCGGGACTAGTGAAAAACTGTTTTTT	.	.	TRBV6-5	TRBJ1-4
CASSLLAEETQYF	TGTGCCAGCTCCCTACTAGCCGAAGAGACCCAGTACTTC	.	.	TRBV18	TRBJ2-5
CASSRESGGGETQYF	TGTGCCAGCAGCCGAGAAAGCGGAGGTGGGGAGACCCAGTACTTC	.	.	TRBV2	TRBJ2-5
CASSRPGSWTDTQYF	TGTGCCAGCAGCAGGCCGGGTAGTTGGACAGATACGCAGTATTTT	.	.	TRBV14	TRBJ2-3
CATTLDRNVGELFF	TGTGCCACCACACTAGACAGGAATGTCGGGGAGCTGTTTTTT	.	few	TRBV6-6	TRBJ2-2
CSSSLAGRGTTNEKLFF	TGTTCCAGCAGCTTAGCCGGCCGCGGGACAACTAATGAAAAACTGTTTTTT	.	.	TRBV7-9	TRBJ1-4
CASSLVGLQRTEAFF	TGTGCCAGCAGTTTAGTGGGGCTCCAGAGGACTGAAGCTTTCTTT	.	few	TRBV28	TRBJ1-1
CASSETGTTGEKLFF	TGTGCCAGCAGCGAAACAGGGACGACCGGGGAAAAACTGTTTTTT	.	.	TRBV7-9	TRBJ1-4
CASSPLGQLVGYTDTQYF	TGCGCCAGCAGCCCGTTGGGGCAATTAGTGGGGTACACAGATACGCAGTATTTT	.	few	TRBV4-1	TRBJ2-3
CASSLRGDEQFF	TGCGCCAGCAGCCTCAGGGGTGATGAGCAGTTCTTC	.	few	TRBV5-1	TRBJ2-1
CASSKEGVRDPNTEAFF	TGTGCCAGCAGCAAAGAGGGGGTGAGGGACCCGAACACTGAAGCTTTCTTT	.	.	TRBV21-1	TRBJ1-1
CASSLEGGSEAFF	TGTGCCAGCAGCTTGGAAGGGGGAAGTGAAGCTTTCTTT	.	.	TRBV5-5	TRBJ1-1
CASNQGAGGNTEAFF	TGTGCCAGCAACCAGGGGGCTGGGGGCAACACTGAAGCTTTCTTT	TRBD1	.	TRBV5-6	TRBJ1-1
CASALQGDRYEQYF	TGTGCTAGTGCTCTACAGGGGGACCGCTACGAGCAGTACTTC	TRBD1	.	TRBV12-5	TRBJ2-7
CASSFSRTQNTEAFF	TGTGCCAGCAGTTTCTCTAGGACTCAAAACACTGAAGCTTTCTTT	.	.	TRBV28	TRBJ1-1
CASGLRGGEQYF	TGTGCTAGTGGTTTAAGGGGAGGCGAGCAGTACTTC	.	.	TRBV12-5	TRBJ2-7
CASSLEGARTNEKLFF	TGTGCCAGCAGCTTAGAGGGGGCGAGGACTAATGAAAAACTGTTTTTT	TRBD1	.	TRBV7-9	TRBJ1-4
CASSSDRQSNQPQHF	TGTGCCAGCAGTTCGGACAGGCAAAGCAATCAGCCCCAGCATTTT	TRBD1	.	TRBV6-5	TRBJ1-5
CASSPRTRPGELFF	TGTGCCAGCAGCCCCAGGACTAGACCCGGGGAGCTGTTTTTT	TRBD2	few	TRBV7-2	TRBJ2-2
CASSLMVRGTGRETQYF	TGTGCCAGCAGCTTAATGGTCAGAGGGACAGGGCGGGAGACCCAGTACTTC	TRBD1	.	TRBV7-2	TRBJ2-5
CASSQYFGTSGYEQYF	TGCGCCAGCAGCCAATACTTCGGGACTAGTGGATACGAGCAGTACTTC	TRBD2	.	TRBV4-1	TRBJ2-7
CASSPDGTSGSGAYNEQFF	TGTGCCAGCAGCCCAGACGGGACTAGCGGGAGCGGGGCCTACAATGAGCAGTTCTTC	TRBD2	.	TRBV7-6	TRBJ2-1
CASSSGPEQYF	TGTGCCAGCAGTTCTGGGCCCGAGCAGTACTTC	.	.	TRBV27	TRBJ2-7
CASSSQGGSYNEQFF	TGTGCCAGCAGCTCCCAGGGGGGCTCCTACAATGAGCAGTTCTTC	.	.	TRBV11-2	TRBJ2-1
CASIKQGAGQPQHF	TGTGCCAGCATCAAACAGGGGGCCGGCCAGCCCCAGCATTTT	TRBD1	once	TRBV28	TRBJ1-5
CASSVDRGTGGWSYGYTF	TGTGCCAGCAGCGTAGATCGGGGAACAGGGGGTTGGAGCTATGGCTACACCTTC	TRBD1	.	TRBV9	TRBJ1-2
CASTFRRGGEQYF	TGTGCCAGCACCTTTCGTAGGGGGGGCGAGCAGTACTTC	.	.	TRBV28	TRBJ2-7
CASSLDPRGPYEQYF	TGTGCCAGCAGTCTCGACCCCAGGGGCCCCTACGAGCAGTACTTC	.	.	TRBV27	TRBJ2-7
CASSRGLAVYAEQYF	TGCGCCAGCAGCCGGGGACTAGCGGTATACGCAGAGCAGTACTTC	TRBD2	.	TRBV4-1	TRBJ2-7